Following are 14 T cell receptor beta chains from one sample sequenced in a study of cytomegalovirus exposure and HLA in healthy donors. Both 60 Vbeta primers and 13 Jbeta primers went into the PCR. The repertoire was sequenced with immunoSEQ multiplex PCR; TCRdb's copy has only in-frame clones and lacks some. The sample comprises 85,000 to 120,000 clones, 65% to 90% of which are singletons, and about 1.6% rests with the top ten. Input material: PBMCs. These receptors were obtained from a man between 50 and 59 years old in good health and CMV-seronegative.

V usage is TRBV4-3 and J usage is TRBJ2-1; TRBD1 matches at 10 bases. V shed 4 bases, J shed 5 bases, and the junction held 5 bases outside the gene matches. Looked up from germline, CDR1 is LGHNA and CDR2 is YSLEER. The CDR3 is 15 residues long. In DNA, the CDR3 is TGCGCCAGCAGCCTCGCCGGGACAGGGGACAATGAGCAGTTCTTC. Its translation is CASSLAGTGDNEQFF.

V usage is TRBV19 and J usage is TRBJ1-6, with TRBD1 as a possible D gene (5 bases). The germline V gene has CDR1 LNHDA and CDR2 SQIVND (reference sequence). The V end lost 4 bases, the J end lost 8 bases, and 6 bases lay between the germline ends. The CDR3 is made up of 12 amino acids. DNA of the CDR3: TGTGCCAGTAGTAGGGACTATTCACCCCTCCACTTT. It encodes CASSRDYSPLHF.

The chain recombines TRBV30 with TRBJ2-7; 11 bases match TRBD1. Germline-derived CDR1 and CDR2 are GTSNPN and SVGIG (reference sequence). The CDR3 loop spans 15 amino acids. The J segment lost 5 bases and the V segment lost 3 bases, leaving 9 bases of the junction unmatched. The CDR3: CAWSPGTGGINEQYF. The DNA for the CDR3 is TGTGCCTGGAGCCCAGGGACAGGGGGTATCAACGAGCAGTACTTC.

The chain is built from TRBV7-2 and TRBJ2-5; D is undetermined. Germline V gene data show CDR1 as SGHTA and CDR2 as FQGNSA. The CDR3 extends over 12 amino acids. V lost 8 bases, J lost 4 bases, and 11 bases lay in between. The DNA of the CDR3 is TGTGCCAGCCACTCGGGTGGAGAGACCCAGTACTTC. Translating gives CASHSGGETQYF.

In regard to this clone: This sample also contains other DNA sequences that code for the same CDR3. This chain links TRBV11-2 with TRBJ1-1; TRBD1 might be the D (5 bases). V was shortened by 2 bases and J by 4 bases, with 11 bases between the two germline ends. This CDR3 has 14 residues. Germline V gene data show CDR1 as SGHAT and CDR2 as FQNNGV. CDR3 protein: CASSLTGEVTEAFF. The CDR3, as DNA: TGTGCCAGCAGCTTAACGGGGGAAGTCACTGAAGCTTTCTTT.

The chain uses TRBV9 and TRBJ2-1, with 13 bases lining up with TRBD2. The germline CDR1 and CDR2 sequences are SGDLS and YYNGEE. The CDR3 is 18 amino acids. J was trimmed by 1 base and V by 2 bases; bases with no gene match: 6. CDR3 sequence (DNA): TGTGCCAGCAGCGTCTCCGGACTAGCGGGGGAATCCTACAATGAGCAGTTCTTC. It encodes CASSVSGLAGESYNEQFF.

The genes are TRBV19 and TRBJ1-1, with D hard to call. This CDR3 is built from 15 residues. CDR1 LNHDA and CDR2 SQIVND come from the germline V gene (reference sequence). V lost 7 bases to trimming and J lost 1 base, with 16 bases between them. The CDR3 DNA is TGTGCCAGTAATGCGTTCGGCCGACAGAACACTGAAGCTTTCTTT. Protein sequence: CASNAFGRQNTEAFF.

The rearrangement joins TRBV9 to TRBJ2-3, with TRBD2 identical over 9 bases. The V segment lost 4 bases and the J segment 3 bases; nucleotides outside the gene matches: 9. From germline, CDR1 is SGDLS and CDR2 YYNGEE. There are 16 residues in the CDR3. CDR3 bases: TGTGCCAGCAGCCCCCGCGGGGGGGACGGGACAGATACGCAGTATTTT. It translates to CASSPRGGDGTDTQYF.

The CDR3 spells CASSIRGNQPQHF. CDR3 bases: TGTGCCAGCAGTATACGGGGCAATCAGCCCCAGCATTTT. The chain has TRBV6-5 and TRBJ1-5; D is uncertain. V gave up 5 bases and J gave up 2 bases, with 7 bases separating them. There are 13 residues in the CDR3. Germline CDR1 reads MNHEY; CDR2 reads SVGAGI.

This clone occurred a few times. The CDR3, as DNA: TGTGCCTGGGGCGGGGATCGGAGGCGCGAGCAGTACTTC. Encoded protein: CAWGGDRRREQYF. The chain carries TRBV30 and TRBJ2-7, with D possibly TRBD2 on 6 matching bases. CDR1 is GTSNPN and CDR2 is SVGIG in the germline V gene (reference sequence). The CDR3 length is 13 residues. V was pared by 5 bases and J by 6 bases, with 17 bases between.

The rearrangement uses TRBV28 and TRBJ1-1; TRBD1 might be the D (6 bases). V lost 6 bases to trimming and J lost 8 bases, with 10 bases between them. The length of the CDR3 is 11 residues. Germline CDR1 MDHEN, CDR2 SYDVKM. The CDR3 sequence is CASRYRDEAFF. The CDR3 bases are TGTGCCAGCAGATACAGGGACGAAGCTTTCTTT.

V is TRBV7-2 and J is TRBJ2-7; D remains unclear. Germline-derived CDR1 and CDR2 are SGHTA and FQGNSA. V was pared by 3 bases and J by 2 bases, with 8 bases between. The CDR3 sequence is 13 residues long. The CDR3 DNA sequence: TGTGCCAGCAGCTTGCCCGGTGCCTACGAGCAGTACTTC. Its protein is CASSLPGAYEQYF.

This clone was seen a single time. The CDR3 loop reads CASTDPRGNTEAFF. The CDR3 DNA reads as TGCGCCAGCACCGACCCAAGGGGAAACACTGAAGCTTTCTTT. J is TRBJ1-1 and V is TRBV5-1; D possibly corresponds to TRBD1 (5 bases). The germline V gene has CDR1 SGHRS and CDR2 YFSETQ. Trimming removed 6 bases from V and 2 bases from J, with 14 bases in between. CDR3 length equals 14 residues. The whole variable domain, remainder taken from reference TRBV5-1 and TRBJ1-1, is KAGVTQTPRYLIKTRGQQVTLSCSPISGHRSVSWYQQTPGQGLQFLFEYFSETQRNKGNFPGRFSGRQFSNSRSEMNVSTLELGDSALYLCASTDPRGNTEAFFGQGTRLTVV.

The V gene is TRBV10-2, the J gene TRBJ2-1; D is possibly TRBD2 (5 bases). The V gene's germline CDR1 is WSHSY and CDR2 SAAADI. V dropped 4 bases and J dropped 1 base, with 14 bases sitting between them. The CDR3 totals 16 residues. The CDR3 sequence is CASSVGRVRSYNEQFF. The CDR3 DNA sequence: TGCGCCAGCAGTGTTGGGCGGGTCCGGTCCTACAATGAGCAGTTCTTC.